Sequencing of this TCR beta chain was carried out in a study of OX40 agonist ivuxolimab in advanced cancers. No patient had autoimmune disease or received systemic immunosuppression. The CDR3 covers 13 residues. CDR1 is SEHNR and CDR2 is FQNEAQ in the germline V gene (reference sequence). V was cut by 4 bases and J by 5 bases, with 12 bases left in between. Some clones are missing from TCRdb's copy, which holds only in-frame ones; the method was immunoSEQ multiplex PCR. The sample lists 17,000 or so clones, around nine tenths occurring once. The sample here was CD4+ or CD8+ T cells sorted from blood, taken in a trial of the OX40 agonist ivuxolimab. The clonotype was recovered from an adult with an advanced solid tumor such as melanoma, head and neck, liver or kidney cancer. This chain connects TRBV7-9 to TRBJ2-7; D is unclear. The CDR3 DNA reads as TGTGCCAGCAGCTCGTCGAACAGCGACGAGCAGTACTTC. The encoded protein is CASSSSNSDEQYF.